These 8 T cell receptor beta chains came from one sample sequenced in a study of T cells in Graves' hyperthyroidism and ophthalmopathy (dated by TCRdb to between 2017 and 2020). The method behind the library was multiplex PCR. Sequencing took place on an Illumina HiSeq 2000. The TCR beta CDR3 regions were amplified from the RNA transcripts. The first round of RT-PCR for the TCR CDR3 was performed with the HTBI primer set and the Qiagen OneStep RT-PCR kit. The public reads were quality trimmed at Q25 with fastp and then assembled into clones with MiXCR by TCRdb, keeping productive beta chains. A single entry per CDR3 protein holds the most common genes and DNA from its merged rows. The sample data list approximately 700,000 distinct CDR3 sequences, and about 45% of these were observed just once. The top ten clones comprise approximately 6.8% of the sample. The material sequenced was peripheral blood or thyroid tissue (not recorded which). These receptors came from an adult man with Graves' disease, either hyperthyroidism or ophthalmopathy (not recorded which).

V usage is TRBV5-1 and J usage is TRBJ1-2; no clear D gene. Germline lookup yields CDR1 SGHRS and CDR2 YFSETQ. CDR3 length: 14 residues. The ends were cut back, 0 bases at V and 1 base at J, with 7 bases in the middle. CDR3 DNA: TGCGCCAGCAGCTTGGTGGCGGATAACTATGGCTACACCTTC. Translation gives CASSLVADNYGYTF.

This clonotype was counted between two and nine times. CDR3 loop: CASSLIPSDVHF. CDR3 bases: TGTGCCAGCAGTTTAATCCCCTCTGATGTACATTTT. The V and J genes are TRBV12-3 or TRBV12-4 and TRBJ1-5; D gene unclear. This CDR3 contains 12 residues. V was pared by 2 bases and J by 16 bases, with 15 bases between.

The chain carries TRBV2 and TRBJ1-6; the match to TRBD1 covers 7 bases. The CDR3 sequence is 14 residues long. V was clipped by 1 base and J by 8 bases; unmatched bases: 2. Germline V CDR1 and CDR2: SNHLY, FYNNEI. CDR3 sequence (DNA): TGTGCCAGCAGTGAAGGGGACAGATATTCACCCCTCCACTTT. Protein: CASSEGDRYSPLHF. The whole variable domain, remainder taken from reference TRBV2 and TRBJ1-6, is EPEVTQTPSHQVTQMGQEVILRCVPISNHLYFYWYRQILGQKVEFLVSFYNNEISEKSEIFDDQFSVERPDGSNFTLKIRSTKLEDSAMYFCASSEGDRYSPLHFGNGTRLTVT.

CDR3 residues: CSPRAAANTEAFF. In nucleotides, the CDR3 is TGCAGCCCCCGAGCGGCGGCGAACACTGAAGCTTTCTTT. The V call is TRBV29-1, the J call TRBJ1-1, with D uncertain. Between the trimmed V and J ends, which lost 8 bases and 1 base, there was a span of 14 bases. This CDR3 has 13 amino acids. Germline CDR1 and CDR2: SQVTM and ANQGSEA.

This chain connects TRBV6-5 to TRBJ1-5; D not certain. From germline, CDR1 is MNHEY and CDR2 SVGAGI. The CDR3 is 16 amino acids. Between the trimmed V and J ends, which lost 1 base and 0 bases, there was a span of 10 bases. CDR3 nucleotide sequence: TGTGCCAGCAGTTACTTGGGCGGAGTTAGCAATCAGCCCCAGCATTTT. This sequence encodes CASSYLGGVSNQPQHF.

This clonotype appeared many times. The rearrangement links TRBV29-1 to TRBJ2-5, with unresolved D. The V gene's germline CDR1 is SQVTM and CDR2 ANQGSEA. CDR3 length: 13 residues. The V gene lost 4 bases and the J gene lost 4 bases, with 13 bases spanning the gap. The CDR3: CSVALLVAETQYF. CDR3 nucleotides: TGCAGCGTTGCCCTGCTCGTGGCAGAGACCCAGTACTTC.

As regards this clonotype: A much larger clone lies one base from this, so it may be a read error. V gene TRBV10-3 combines with J gene TRBJ1-1; the D gene is possibly TRBD1 (6 bases). V lost 6 bases and J 8 bases, leaving 10 bases between the germline ends. The CDR3 is 11 amino acids. The germline gives CDR1 ENHRY, CDR2 SYGVKD. The CDR3 DNA reads TGTGCCATCAGCGGGGGCAGAGAAGCTTTCTTT. Residues: CAISGGREAFF.

The chain has TRBV2 and TRBJ1-1, with 7 bases that match TRBD1. The CDR3 extends over 14 amino acids. V shed 7 bases, J shed 7 bases, and the junction held 12 bases outside the gene matches. Germline-derived CDR1 and CDR2 are SNHLY and FYNNEI. The chain's CDR3 is CASKEATGRDEAFF. The CDR3 DNA sequence: TGTGCCAGCAAAGAGGCGACAGGGCGTGATGAAGCTTTCTTT.